The rows below give T cell receptor beta chains drawn from one sample of a study of Ad26.COV2.S vaccination and SARS-CoV-2 variants. Assay used: immunoSEQ multiplex PCR; TCRdb lists only in-frame clones, some missing. The sample includes about 280,000 clones, about 90% of them seen just once. This sample comprised peripheral blood, obtained in a trial of Ad26.COV2.S vaccine versus placebo. The receptors originated from a person aged 18-60 years who received the Ad26.COV2.S COVID-19 vaccine or a placebo. CDR3s include the opening cysteine and the closing phenylalanine or tryptophan. The D gene is left open where the match is weak. For some rows the clone size is stated as once, few or many, or as a class when expanded; others skip it.

cdr3_aa,cdr3_nt,v_call,clone_size,j_call,d_call
CASSLDPAVKTQYF,TGCGCCAGCAGCTTGGACCCTGCGGTAAAGACCCAGTACTTC,TRBV5-1,.,TRBJ2-5,.
CASSLGGVGFRNEAFF,TGTGCCAGCAGCTTAGGGGGGGTGGGATTTCGCAATGAAGCTTTCTTT,TRBV7-2,.,TRBJ1-1,.
CASSISGRRTEAFF,TGTGCCAGTAGTATCAGCGGAAGAAGGACTGAAGCTTTCTTT,TRBV19,.,TRBJ1-1,.
CASSLTGNTGELFF,TGCGCCAGCAGCCTGACAGGAAACACCGGGGAGCTGTTTTTT,TRBV5-1,.,TRBJ2-2,.
CASSQGPYSNQPQHF,TGCGCCAGCAGCCAAGGACCGTATAGCAATCAGCCCCAGCATTTT,TRBV4-1,few,TRBJ1-5,.
CASSQALAGSYEQYF,TGCGCCAGCAGCCAAGCCTTGGCAGGGTCCTACGAGCAGTACTTC,TRBV4-1,once,TRBJ2-7,.
CASSDRTPLSGGYEQYF,TGCGCCAGCAGTGACCGTACCCCACTTTCTGGGGGTTACGAGCAGTACTTC,TRBV10-1,.,TRBJ2-7,.
CASSRPGSVGYGYTF,TGTGCCAGCAGCCGACCCGGCTCCGTGGGCTATGGCTACACCTTC,TRBV5-4,.,TRBJ1-2,.
CASSIEGQGSDLAKNIQYF,TGTGCCAGTAGTATAGAAGGACAGGGCTCAGACCTAGCCAAAAACATTCAGTACTTC,TRBV19,.,TRBJ2-4,TRBD1
CASSSQAYEQYF,TGCGCCAGCAGCTCGCAGGCCTACGAGCAGTACTTC,TRBV5-1,.,TRBJ2-7,.
CASVADYEQYF,TGTGCCAGCGTTGCCGACTACGAGCAGTACTTC,TRBV11-2,.,TRBJ2-7,.
CASSLRLGNTGELFF,TGTGCCAGCAGCTTGAGGCTAGGGAACACCGGGGAGCTGTTTTTT,TRBV5-4,.,TRBJ2-2,.
CASSLTGPQGTQYF,TGTGCCAGCAGCTTAACGGGGCCCCAAGGGACCCAGTACTTC,TRBV7-2,.,TRBJ2-5,.
CASSHAGQGNYEQYF,TGTGCCAGCAGCCACGCCGGACAGGGGAACTACGAGCAGTACTTC,TRBV3-1/TRBV3-2,.,TRBJ2-7,TRBD1
CSVGRPLSTEAFF,TGCAGCGTTGGCAGGCCACTGAGCACTGAAGCTTTCTTT,TRBV29-1,.,TRBJ1-1,.
CASSPLGDSLFPTYF,TGTGCCAGCTCACCTCTGGGGGACAGTCTTTTTCCGACTTATTTT,TRBV18,.,TRBJ1-3,TRBD1
CASSPTETSEKLFF,TGTGCCAGCAGCCCGACAGAGACGAGTGAAAAACTGTTTTTT,TRBV5-4,.,TRBJ1-4,.
CASSRMNTEAFF,TGTGCCAGCAGTCGCATGAACACTGAAGCTTTCTTT,TRBV3-1/TRBV3-2,.,TRBJ1-1,.
CATGDGSYEQYF,TGTGCCACGGGGGACGGCTCCTACGAGCAGTACTTC,TRBV10-3,.,TRBJ2-7,.
CASKRQAYGYTF,TGTGCCAGCAAACGGCAGGCCTATGGCTACACCTTC,TRBV5-6,.,TRBJ1-2,.
CASSHTTEGAQRQPQHF,TGTGCCAGCAGCCACACGACGGAGGGGGCTCAGCGTCAGCCCCAGCATTTT,TRBV7-9,.,TRBJ1-5,TRBD1
CASSSGPPETQYF,TGTGCCAGCAGCTCAGGCCCCCCGGAGACCCAGTACTTC,TRBV7-9,.,TRBJ2-5,.